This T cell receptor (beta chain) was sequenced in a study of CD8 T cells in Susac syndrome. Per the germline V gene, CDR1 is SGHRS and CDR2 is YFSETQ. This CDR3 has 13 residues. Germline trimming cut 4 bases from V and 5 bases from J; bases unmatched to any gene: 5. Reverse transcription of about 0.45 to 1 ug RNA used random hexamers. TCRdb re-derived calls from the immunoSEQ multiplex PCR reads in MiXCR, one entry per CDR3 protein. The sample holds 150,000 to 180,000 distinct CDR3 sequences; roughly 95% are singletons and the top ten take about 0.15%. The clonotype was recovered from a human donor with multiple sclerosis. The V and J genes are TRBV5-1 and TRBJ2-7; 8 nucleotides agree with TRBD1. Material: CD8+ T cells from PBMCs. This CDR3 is CASSMTGDDEQYF. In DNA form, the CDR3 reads TGCGCCAGCAGCATGACAGGGGACGACGAGCAGTACTTC.